This T cell receptor beta chain was recovered during a study of regulatory T cells in long-lasting Graves disease. Background on the study: Under 3 months of antithyroid drugs had been taken by newly diagnosed Graves' patients. Notes on the study in general: Persistent patients shared some 2,500 public clonotypes among themselves. Newly diagnosed patients shared fewer, at about a thousand.

Library construction for TCR beta used iRepertoire HTBI primers and Arm-PCR of CDR3 regions. TCRdb called the multiplex PCR reads again in MiXCR, with one record for every CDR3 protein. The repertoire holds over 500,000 distinct CDR3 sequences, with roughly 16% as singletons. Time point specified: newly diagnosed GD, antithyroid drugs for less than 3 months. Researchers made the TCR library from RNA that was extracted from PBMCs. For this clonotype: Its antigen is unidentified.

The CDR3 is 13 amino acids. Germline V gives CDR1 MNHEY, CDR2 SVGEGT. V lost 5 bases and J lost 2, with 10 bases in between. These data are also associated with another study on T cells in Graves' hyperthyroidism and ophthalmopathy. That source notes: The study defined stable Graves' hyperthyroidism as no ophthalmopathy progression within 18 months.

This TCR came from a woman in her 30s with Graves disease. The rearrangement links TRBV6-2 or TRBV6-3 to TRBJ2-7; perhaps TRBD1 as D (6 bases). Material: peripheral blood mononuclear cells (PBMCs), obtained at new diagnosis, from a patient treated with antithyroid drugs. The CDR3 sequence: CASSQGIAYEQYF. Here the CDR3 DNA reads TGTGCCAGCAGTCAGGGGATTGCCTACGAGCAGTACTTC.